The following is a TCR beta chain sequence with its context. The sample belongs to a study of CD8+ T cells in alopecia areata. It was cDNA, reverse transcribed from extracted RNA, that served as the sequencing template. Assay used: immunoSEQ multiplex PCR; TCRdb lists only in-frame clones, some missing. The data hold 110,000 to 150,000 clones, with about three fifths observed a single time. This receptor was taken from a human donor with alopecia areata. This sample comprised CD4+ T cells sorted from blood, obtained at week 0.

The CDR3 DNA reads as TGTGCCTGGAGTGAAGGAGAGGTCCTGTTCTTC. Translation: CAWSEGEVLFF. The rearrangement links TRBV30 to TRBJ2-1; D is uncertain. Germline V gene lookup returns CDR1 GTSNPN and CDR2 SVGIG (reference sequence). The germline V and J ends were trimmed by 1 base and 15 bases, with 13 bases remaining between them. This CDR3 is built from 11 residues.